One sample yielded the 11 T cell receptor beta chains listed below, sequenced in a study of shared clonotypes between healthy human individuals. Repertoires were generated with immunoSEQ multiplex PCR, while TCRdb's copy carries only in-frame clones and drops some. This sample has millions of clones, with 90% to 95% found just once. Naive CD8 cells, CD45RO-negative and positively selected for CCR7, excluded terminally differentiated effector memory CD45RA+ cells. Material: naive CD8+ T cells from PBMCs. The receptor set was obtained from a man younger than 35 in good health. Some clones in this sample may be carry-over from other donors' samples.

The chain has TRBV13 and TRBJ2-3, with 8 bases fitting TRBD2. This CDR3 contains 15 residues. Per the germline V gene, CDR1 is PRHDT and CDR2 is FYEKMQ (reference sequence). J gave up 2 bases and V 2 bases, and 3 bases lay outside the gene matches. CDR3 sequence: CASSLSGRATDTQYF. CDR3 in DNA: TGTGCCAGCAGCTTATCCGGGAGGGCCACAGATACGCAGTATTTT.

The V and J genes are TRBV9 and TRBJ2-3; D not certain. Trimming cost V 0 bases and J 4 bases, with 9 bases left between them. Germline V lookup: CDR1 SGDLS, CDR2 YYNGEE. This CDR3 spans 14 amino acids. The CDR3 loop reads CASSVEGLADTQYF. The CDR3 nucleotides read TGTGCCAGCAGCGTAGAAGGGCTTGCAGATACGCAGTATTTT.

V and J are TRBV27 and TRBJ1-1; D perhaps matches TRBD1 (5 bases). Trimming cost V 8 bases and J 1 base, with 14 bases left between them. Germline-derived CDR1 and CDR2 are MNHEY and SMNVEV (reference sequence). This CDR3 has 14 residues. Here the CDR3 DNA reads TGTGCCAGCCGGGGGGAGGCCACGAACACTGAAGCTTTCTTT. It specifies CASRGEATNTEAFF.

This chain connects TRBV5-1 to TRBJ2-1, with 11 positions matching TRBD2. The germline gives CDR1 SGHRS, CDR2 YFSETQ. This CDR3 spans 17 amino acids. V was clipped by 4 bases and J by 7 bases; unmatched bases: 13. CDR3: CASSTNPSGRIVNEQFF. Here the CDR3 DNA reads TGCGCCAGCAGCACGAACCCTAGCGGGAGGATAGTTAATGAGCAGTTCTTC.

The chain couples TRBV7-9 to TRBJ1-2; D not resolved. This CDR3 spans 11 amino acids. Germline-derived CDR1 and CDR2 are SEHNR and FQNEAQ (reference sequence). The V end was cut by 10 bases, the J end by 4 bases, with 10 bases between. This CDR3 is CATQTTYGYTF. CDR3 DNA sequence: TGTGCCACCCAGACCACCTATGGCTACACCTTC.

This clone was seen just once. J is TRBJ2-6 and V is TRBV4-1; TRBD2 matches at 8 bases. The CDR3 totals 16 residues. Germline-derived CDR1 and CDR2 are MGHRA and YSYEKL. Trimming removed 4 bases from V and 4 bases from J; junction bases left unmatched: 6. CDR3 sequence reads: CASSRAGGPGANVLTF. The CDR3 DNA is TGCGCCAGCAGCCGCGCGGGGGGTCCAGGGGCCAACGTCCTGACTTTC.

The V and J genes are TRBV28 and TRBJ1-1; D gene unclear. The CDR3 is made up of 14 amino acids. The germline V gene has CDR1 MDHEN and CDR2 SYDVKM. V was clipped by 1 base and J by 1 base, with 7 bases between them. The CDR3: CASSLFEGNTEAFF. As DNA, the CDR3 is TGTGCCAGCAGTTTATTTGAGGGGAACACTGAAGCTTTCTTT.

This clone was picked up one time. J is TRBJ1-2 and V is TRBV19, with no clear D. V lost 11 bases and J 6 bases, leaving 10 bases between the germline ends. This CDR3 comprises 10 residues. Germline-derived CDR1 and CDR2 are LNHDA and SQIVND (reference sequence). The chain's CDR3 is CAVGYNGYTF. The CDR3, as DNA: TGTGCCGTAGGTTACAATGGCTACACCTTC.

This clone occurred once. J is TRBJ2-7 and V is TRBV21-1. TRBV21-1 is recorded as a pseudogene. This CDR3 contains 13 residues. CDR3 bases: TGTGCCAGCAGCAAAGGGGGACCCTACGAGCAGTACTTC. Amino acid sequence: CASSKGGPYEQYF.

This chain uses TRBV11-2 with TRBJ2-2; no clear D gene. Trimming removed 0 bases from V and 5 bases from J, with 16 bases in between. This CDR3 contains 17 residues. Looked up from germline, CDR1 is SGHAT and CDR2 is FQNNGV. Here the CDR3 reads CASSLDFPVRQTGELFF. DNA of the CDR3: TGTGCCAGCAGCTTAGATTTTCCGGTCAGGCAGACCGGGGAGCTGTTTTTT.

The rearrangement uses TRBV2 and TRBJ2-1; the D gene could be TRBD1 or TRBD2 (5 bases each). V lost 7 bases, J lost 9 bases, and 16 bases lay in between. This CDR3 is built from 13 residues. Germline assignment: CDR1 SNHLY and CDR2 FYNNEI. CDR3 amino acids: CASTLGASIEQFF. CDR3 in DNA: TGTGCCAGCACTCTCGGGGCTAGCATTGAGCAGTTCTTC.